This T cell receptor (beta chain) was documented in a study of human T cells and chemical hapten exposure. Methods used by the authors: The median was roughly 91,000 TCRs per sample, ranging roughly 23,224 to 750,000. TCRdb ran MiXCR on the RACE reads and lists one entry per CDR3 protein. Clone size and V and J calls follow TCRdb, not the original study. Among around 260,000 distinct CDR3 sequences, 7% to 10% were seen once, and the ten largest hold 2.3%. As for time point: pre-sensitization, week 0. The sample's treatment: therapeutic diphenylcyclopropenone sensitization with weekly scalp DPC. With V trimmed by 5 bases and J by 2 bases, 15 bases remained unmatched. The CDR3 length is 18 residues. Germline-derived CDR1 and CDR2 are MDHEN and SYDVKM.

The material sequenced was whole blood, taken in connection with sensitization to the hapten diphenylcyclopropenone (DPC). This receptor was obtained from a woman in her 40s with alopecia areata. Some clones in this sample may be carry-over from other donors' samples. The V and J genes are TRBV28 and TRBJ2-3; TRBD2 matches 8 bases. Here the CDR3 reads CASSPISGTRRDTDTQYF. DNA of the CDR3: TGTGCCAGCAGTCCAATAAGCGGGACTAGACGAGACACAGATACGCAGTATTTT. The whole variable domain, remainder taken from reference TRBV28 and TRBJ2-3, is DVKVTQSSRYLVKRTGEKVFLECVQDMDHENMFWYRQDPGLGLRLIYFSYDVKMKEKGDIPEGYSVSREKKERFSLILESASTNQTSMYLCASSPISGTRRDTDTQYFGPGTRLTVL.